The 29 T cell receptor beta chains given below trace back to one sample, sequenced in a study of CD8 T cells in ankylosing spondylitis. TCRdb re-analysed the 5' RACE reads in MiXCR, keeping a single row per CDR3 protein. The sample includes roughly 230,000 distinct CDR3 sequences, about a sixth of them seen just once. The sample taken for sequencing was blood, either unsorted or a sorted T cell fraction (not recorded which). The receptors stem from a male donor with ankylosing spondylitis or in good health (not recorded which).

The chain uses TRBV5-6 and TRBJ2-3; 8 bases are a match to TRBD2. Trimming cost V 3 bases and J 6 bases; bases outside gene matches: 12. Germline-derived CDR1 and CDR2 are SGHDT and YYEEEE. The CDR3 covers 16 residues. The CDR3 nucleotides read TGTGCCAGCAGCTGGTGGGTCTGGACTAGCCCGGATACGCAGTATTTT. Its protein product is CASSWWVWTSPDTQYF.

V and J are TRBV29-1 and TRBJ2-7; the match to TRBD2 covers 10 bases. V was clipped by 4 bases and J by 0 bases; unmatched bases: 6. The germline V gene has CDR1 SQVTM and CDR2 ANQGSEA. The CDR3 runs to 15 residues. The DNA of the CDR3 is TGCAGCGTTGTACTAGCGGGGATAAGCTCCTACGAGCAGTACTTC. This sequence encodes CSVVLAGISSYEQYF.

The count of this clonotype is one. The chain is built from TRBV5-1 and TRBJ2-2; 7 nucleotides align to TRBD2. V lost 4 bases to trimming and J lost 1 base; unmatched junction nucleotides: 4. Germline loops: CDR1 SGHRS, CDR2 YFSETQ. CDR3 size: 15 residues. CDR3 protein: CASSTTSRNTGELFF. The DNA of the CDR3 is TGCGCCAGCAGCACGACTAGCCGGAACACCGGGGAGCTGTTTTTT.

A few counts support this clonotype. The rearrangement links TRBV7-9 to TRBJ2-7, with D uncertain. V was shortened by 4 bases and J by 4 bases, with 8 bases between the two germline ends. Germline V gives CDR1 SEHNR, CDR2 FQNEAQ (reference sequence). The CDR3 totals 12 residues. The CDR3: CASSSHTYEQYF. The CDR3 region has the DNA TGTGCCAGCAGCTCGCATACATACGAGCAGTACTTC.

This clonotype came up once. This chain connects TRBV7-6 to TRBJ2-7, with D maybe TRBD1 (6 bases). CDR1 SGHVS and CDR2 FNYEAQ come from the germline V gene. This CDR3 is built from 14 residues. The V gene lost 1 base and the J gene lost 2 bases, with 9 bases spanning the gap. The CDR3 region has the DNA TGTGCCAGCAGCTTAGACAGGGAAGCCTACGAGCAGTACTTC. The encoded protein is CASSLDREAYEQYF.

This clonotype has a handful of counts. This chain uses TRBV29-1 with TRBJ2-2, with D perhaps given as TRBD1 or TRBD2 (6 bases each). Between the trimmed V and J ends, which lost 4 bases and 1 base, there was a span of 13 bases. The CDR3 covers 15 residues. Germline CDR1 reads SQVTM; CDR2 reads ANQGSEA. Here the CDR3 reads CSVGGAGENTGELFF. CDR3 in DNA: TGCAGCGTTGGCGGGGCAGGGGAGAACACCGGGGAGCTGTTTTTT.

This clonotype was seen a few times. This chain joins TRBV19 and TRBJ2-1, with D possibly TRBD2 on 6 matching bases. The V gene lost 5 bases and the J gene lost 8 bases, with 19 bases spanning the gap. The CDR3 runs 15 residues. CDR1 and CDR2 from the germline V gene are LNHDA and SQIVND (reference sequence). The CDR3 DNA sequence: TGTGCCAGTAGTGAAGGACTAATCCCCACAGATGAGCAGTTCTTC. As protein: CASSEGLIPTDEQFF.

The gene calls are TRBV6-1 and TRBJ2-7, with 7 bases matching TRBD2. The V gene end was trimmed by 10 bases and the J gene end by 0 bases; junction bases not matched to a gene: 6. Germline assignment: CDR1 MNHNS and CDR2 SASEGT. This CDR3 is built from 13 residues. CDR3 in amino acids: CATSWTSSYEQYF. CDR3 DNA sequence: TGTGCCACAAGCTGGACTAGCTCCTACGAGCAGTACTTC.

The table lists this clonotype with a few counts. The chain's CDR3 is CASSLTVFEEAFF. The CDR3 DNA is TGTGCCAGCAGCTTAACGGTATTCGAGGAAGCTTTCTTT. This chain links TRBV7-3 with TRBJ1-1; D gene ambiguous. The CDR3 covers 13 residues. Trimming removed 0 bases from V and 8 bases from J, with 10 bases in between. Germline assignment: CDR1 SGHTA and CDR2 FQGTGA.

This clonotype was observed a handful of times. This chain connects TRBV7-9 to TRBJ2-2, with 7 bases identical to TRBD1. The junction had 9 bases not matched to a gene; V was cut back by 6 bases and J by 5 bases. Germline V gives CDR1 SEHNR, CDR2 FQNEAQ (reference sequence). CDR3 size: 15 residues. In nucleotides, the CDR3 is TGTGCCAGCAGACACGGGACAGATTTTACCGGGGAGCTGTTTTTT. It translates to CASRHGTDFTGELFF.

This clonotype was recorded a few times. The J gene is TRBJ1-4, the V gene TRBV10-2, with 7 bases that match TRBD1. Trimming removed 0 bases from V and 8 bases from J; junction bases left unmatched: 12. Germline V lookup: CDR1 WSHSY, CDR2 SAAADI. CDR3 length: 17 amino acids. This chain's CDR3 is CASSESYSRGKEEKLFF. CDR3 nucleotide sequence: TGCGCCAGCAGTGAGTCGTACTCCAGGGGGAAGGAGGAAAAACTGTTTTTT.

The chain joins TRBV5-6 to TRBJ2-1; 7 bases align to TRBD1. The germline gives CDR1 SGHDT, CDR2 YYEEEE. Germline trimming cut 4 bases from V and 6 bases from J; bases unmatched to any gene: 10. This CDR3 contains 15 residues. CDR3 nucleotide sequence: TGTGCCAGCAGCCTCGCCGGGACAGAGCTCAATGAGCAGTTCTTC. Translation gives CASSLAGTELNEQFF.

The genes are TRBV3-1 and TRBJ2-7; D gene unclear. Germline lookup yields CDR1 LGHDT and CDR2 YNNKEL (reference sequence). Trimming pared 2 bases from V and 7 bases from J, leaving 6 bases between. CDR3 size: 11 residues. The CDR3 here is CASSQRAEQYF. DNA of the CDR3: TGTGCCAGCAGCCAAAGAGCGGAGCAGTACTTC.

J is TRBJ2-3 and V is TRBV5-1, with D hard to call. The germline V and J ends were trimmed by 4 bases and 1 base, with 13 bases remaining between them. The germline gives CDR1 SGHRS, CDR2 YFSETQ. CDR3 length: 15 amino acids. The CDR3 coding sequence is TGCGCCAGCAGCGGCTACGCCCCGGGCACAGATACGCAGTATTTT. Its protein is CASSGYAPGTDTQYF.

This clonotype was seen more than once but under ten times. The rearrangement links TRBV2 to TRBJ2-1; 7 bases map to TRBD2. V trimming: 8 bases; J trimming: 0 bases; junction bases outside the gene matches: 4. This CDR3 has 14 residues. Per the germline V gene, CDR1 is SNHLY and CDR2 is FYNNEI. For the CDR3, the DNA is TGTGCCAGCCCGGGCGGGAGCTCCTACAATGAGCAGTTCTTC. This sequence encodes CASPGGSSYNEQFF.

This clonotype showed up many times. The chain uses TRBV5-1 and TRBJ2-1, with D perhaps matching TRBD2 (6 bases). V was clipped by 4 bases and J by 0 bases, with 17 bases between them. In germline, CDR1 is SGHRS, CDR2 YFSETQ. The CDR3 has 17 amino acids. CDR3 sequence reads: CASSGTGGESSYNEQFF. The CDR3 bases are TGCGCCAGCAGCGGGACTGGCGGGGAAAGCTCCTACAATGAGCAGTTCTTC. Full variable domain (missing parts from reference TRBV5-1 and TRBJ2-1): KAGVTQTPRYLIKTRGQQVTLSCSPISGHRSVSWYQQTPGQGLQFLFEYFSETQRNKGNFPGRFSGRQFSNSRSEMNVSTLELGDSALYLCASSGTGGESSYNEQFFGPGTRLTVL.

The CDR3 spells CASSPEALREGNQPQHF. The CDR3 region has the DNA TGTGCCAGCAGTCCGGAAGCCCTCAGGGAGGGCAATCAGCCCCAGCATTTT. J is TRBJ1-5 and V is TRBV12-3 or TRBV12-4; possibly TRBD1 for D (5 bases). The CDR3 has 17 residues. The germline V and J ends were trimmed by 5 bases and 2 bases, with 19 bases remaining between them.

The rearrangement uses TRBV6-1 and TRBJ2-7; TRBD2 aligns across 7 bases. The CDR3 covers 14 residues. CDR1 and CDR2 from the germline V gene are MNHNS and SASEGT. The trim removed 6 bases at V and 3 bases at J, leaving 8 bases unmatched. The CDR3: CASSPGWEGYEQYF. CDR3 DNA: TGTGCCAGCAGCCCTGGGTGGGAGGGCTACGAGCAGTACTTC.

This clonotype was seen once. The chain employs TRBV7-9 and TRBJ2-1, with D perhaps TRBD1 (5 bases). V shed 6 bases and J shed 5 bases, with 14 bases lying between them. This CDR3 region has 14 residues. Germline V lookup: CDR1 SEHNR, CDR2 FQNEAQ (reference sequence). Here the CDR3 reads CASSLDLGDNEQFF. CDR3 bases: TGTGCCAGCAGTCTAGACTTAGGGGACAATGAGCAGTTCTTC.

This clonotype was seen at least ten times. This sequence joins TRBV27 and TRBJ2-3, with D maybe TRBD2 (5 bases). Germline values: CDR1 MNHEY, CDR2 SMNVEV (reference sequence). Deletions cut 4 bases from V and 0 bases from J, with 11 bases between. There are 15 residues in the CDR3. This CDR3 is CASSYEGTSTDTQYF. The CDR3 DNA reads as TGTGCCAGCAGTTACGAGGGAACCAGCACAGATACGCAGTATTTT.

This chain joins TRBV15 and TRBJ2-3; the D gene is possibly TRBD2 (6 bases). Germline V gene sequence: CDR1 LNHNV, CDR2 YYDKDF (reference sequence). Deletions cut 3 bases from V and 2 bases from J, with 12 bases between. CDR3 length: 15 amino acids. The CDR3 protein is CATSSRAGLTDTQYF. In DNA form, the CDR3 reads TGTGCCACCAGCAGTCGGGCGGGACTCACAGATACGCAGTATTTT.

The gene calls are TRBV5-1 and TRBJ2-3; D possibly corresponds to TRBD1 (6 bases). The V end was cut by 4 bases, the J end by 4 bases, with 16 bases between. The CDR3 runs 15 residues. Germline CDR1 SGHRS, CDR2 YFSETQ. CDR3 DNA: TGCGCCAGCAGCCTATTACAGGGTGGAGCAGATACGCAGTATTTT. It encodes CASSLLQGGADTQYF.

J is TRBJ2-7 and V is TRBV28; D call uncertain. V dropped 6 bases and J dropped 2 bases, with 8 bases sitting between them. CDR1 is MDHEN and CDR2 is SYDVKM in the germline V gene. The CDR3 contains 12 residues. The CDR3 coding sequence is TGTGCCAGCAGCAGCCCCACCTACGAGCAGTACTTC. Translated: CASSSPTYEQYF.

CDR3 sequence reads: CSAIGLAGGPLLSSYNEQFF. In nucleotides, the CDR3 is TGCAGTGCGATTGGACTAGCGGGAGGACCCCTACTTAGCTCCTACAATGAGCAGTTCTTC. This sequence joins TRBV20-1 and TRBJ2-1; 14 nucleotides align to TRBD2. CDR1 and CDR2 (germline): DFQATT, SNEGSKA (reference sequence). Trimming cost V 6 bases and J 0 bases; bases outside gene matches: 16. The CDR3 length is 20 residues.

This clonotype was found many times. This CDR3 is CSVEPRRGYEQYF. CDR3 nucleotide sequence: TGCAGCGTTGAACCGAGACGGGGCTACGAGCAGTACTTC. The chain is built from TRBV29-1 and TRBJ2-7, with D tentatively TRBD2 (5 bases). Germline values: CDR1 SQVTM, CDR2 ANQGSEA. Trimming stripped 2 bases from V and 3 bases from J, with 11 bases between. The CDR3 loop spans 13 amino acids.

The V call is TRBV7-3, the J call TRBJ2-3; weak D call: TRBD2 (5 bases). V gave up 1 base and J gave up 3 bases, with 8 bases separating them. The CDR3 is 14 residues long. CDR1 SGHTA and CDR2 FQGTGA come from the germline V gene. The CDR3 sequence: CASSLRLPTDTQYF. CDR3 DNA: TGTGCCAGCAGCTTAAGACTACCGACAGATACGCAGTATTTT.

V and J are TRBV4-2 and TRBJ2-3; either TRBD1 or TRBD2 may supply D (5 bases each). Germline CDR1 is LGHNA and CDR2 is YNFKEQ. CDR3 length equals 17 residues. V lost 0 bases and J lost 6, with 19 bases in between. CDR3: CASSQDLYLGRGDTQYF. CDR3 coding DNA: TGTGCCAGCAGCCAAGACCTCTACCTGGGGCGCGGGGATACGCAGTATTTT.

The gene calls are TRBV20-1 and TRBJ1-6; D uncertain. V dropped 3 bases and J dropped 0 bases, with 15 bases sitting between them. Germline CDR1 reads DFQATT; CDR2 reads SNEGSKA (reference sequence). The CDR3 is made up of 17 amino acids. The CDR3 reads CSASLLGESSYNSPLHF. The CDR3 nucleotides read TGCAGTGCTAGCCTTTTAGGAGAAAGCTCCTATAATTCACCCCTCCACTTT.

This clonotype was seen once. V gene TRBV29-1 combines with J gene TRBJ2-7; TRBD2 might be the D (6 bases). The germline gives CDR1 SQVTM, CDR2 ANQGSEA. V was clipped by 4 bases and J by 2 bases, with 15 bases between them. The CDR3 sequence is 14 residues long. The CDR3 DNA reads as TGCAGCGTTGTGTTTGACGGGAGTGCCTACGAGCAGTACTTC. Translated: CSVVFDGSAYEQYF.